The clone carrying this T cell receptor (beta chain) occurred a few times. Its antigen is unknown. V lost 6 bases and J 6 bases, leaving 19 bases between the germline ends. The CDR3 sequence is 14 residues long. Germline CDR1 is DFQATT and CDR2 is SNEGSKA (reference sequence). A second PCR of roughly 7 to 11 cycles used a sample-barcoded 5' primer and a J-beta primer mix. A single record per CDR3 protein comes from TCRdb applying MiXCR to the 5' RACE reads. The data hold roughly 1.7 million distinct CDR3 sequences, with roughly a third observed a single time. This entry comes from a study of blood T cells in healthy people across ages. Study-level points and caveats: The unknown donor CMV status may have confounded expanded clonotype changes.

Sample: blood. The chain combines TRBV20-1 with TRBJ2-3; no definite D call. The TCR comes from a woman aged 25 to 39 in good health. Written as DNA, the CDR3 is TGCAGTGCCCCCAGTGGCTTCTGGTCTGATACGCAGTATTTT. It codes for CSAPSGFWSDTQYF.